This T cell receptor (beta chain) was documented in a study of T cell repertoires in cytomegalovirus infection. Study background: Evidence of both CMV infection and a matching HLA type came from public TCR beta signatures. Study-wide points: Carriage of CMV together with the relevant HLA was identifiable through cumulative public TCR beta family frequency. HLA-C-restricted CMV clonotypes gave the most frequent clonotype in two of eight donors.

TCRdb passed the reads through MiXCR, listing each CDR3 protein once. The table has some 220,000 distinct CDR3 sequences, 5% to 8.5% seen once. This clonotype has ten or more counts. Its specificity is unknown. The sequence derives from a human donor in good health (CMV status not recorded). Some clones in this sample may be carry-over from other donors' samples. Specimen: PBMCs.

CDR3 nucleotides: TGTGCCAGCAGCTACTCATTGGGGGGGCCCCCGAACACCGGGGAGCTGTTTTTT. Encoded protein: CASSYSLGGPPNTGELFF. The gene calls are TRBV7-6 and TRBJ2-2; a weak D match, TRBD2 (7 bases). CDR1 and CDR2 (germline): SGHVS, FNYEAQ. With 4 bases removed from V and 0 bases from J, the gap between germline ends came to 18 bases. The CDR3 loop spans 18 amino acids.